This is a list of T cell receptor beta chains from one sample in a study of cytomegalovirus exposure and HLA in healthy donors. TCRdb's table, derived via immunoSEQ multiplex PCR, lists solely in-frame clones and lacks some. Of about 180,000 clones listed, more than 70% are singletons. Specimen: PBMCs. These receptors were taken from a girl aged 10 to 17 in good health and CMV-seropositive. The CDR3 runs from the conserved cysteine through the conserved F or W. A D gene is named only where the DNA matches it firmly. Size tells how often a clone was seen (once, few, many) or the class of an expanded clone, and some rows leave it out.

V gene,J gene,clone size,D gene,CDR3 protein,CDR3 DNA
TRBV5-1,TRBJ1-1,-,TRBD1,CASSNDRGNTEAFF,TGCGCCAGCAGCAACGACAGGGGGAACACTGAAGCTTTCTTT
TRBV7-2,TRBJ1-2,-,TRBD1,CASSLEQGQNYGYTF,TGTGCCAGCAGCTTAGAACAGGGACAGAACTATGGCTACACCTTC
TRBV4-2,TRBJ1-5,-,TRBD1,CASSQDRARGYQPQHF,TGTGCCAGCAGCCAAGATAGAGCCAGGGGGTATCAGCCCCAGCATTTT
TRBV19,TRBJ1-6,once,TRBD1,CASNEMDRGLSPLHF,TGTGCCAGTAACGAAATGGACAGGGGGCTGTCACCCCTCCACTTT
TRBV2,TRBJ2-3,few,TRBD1,CASTNPDRGGGDTQYF,TGTGCCAGCACCAACCCAGACAGGGGTGGAGGTGATACGCAGTATTTT
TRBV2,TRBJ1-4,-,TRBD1,CASRGGQTEKLFF,TGTGCCAGCAGGGGGGGACAGACTGAAAAACTGTTTTTT
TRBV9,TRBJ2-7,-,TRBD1,CASSGGTGGHEQYF,TGTGCCAGCAGCGGAGGGACAGGGGGCCACGAGCAGTACTTC
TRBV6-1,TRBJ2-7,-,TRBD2,CASSDRLAGRYEQYF,TGTGCCAGCAGTGACCGACTAGCGGGAAGATACGAGCAGTACTTC
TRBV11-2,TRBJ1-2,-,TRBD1,CASSSSTGNYGYTF,TGTGCCAGCAGCTCCTCGACAGGGAACTATGGCTACACCTTC
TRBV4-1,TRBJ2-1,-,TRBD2,CASSPASGRSLYNEQFF,TGCGCCAGCAGCCCGGCTAGCGGGAGGTCCTTGTACAATGAGCAGTTCTTC
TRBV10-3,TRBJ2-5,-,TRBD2,CATALAGETQYF,TGTGCCACCGCCTTAGCGGGAGAGACCCAGTACTTC
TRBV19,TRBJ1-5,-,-,CASSIPLLQPQHF,TGTGCCAGTAGTATCCCCCTTCTGCAGCCCCAGCATTTT
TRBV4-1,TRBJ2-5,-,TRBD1,CASSRGTGGQETQYF,TGCGCCAGCAGCCGGGGGACAGGAGGACAAGAGACCCAGTACTTC
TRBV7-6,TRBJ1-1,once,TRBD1,CASSLRPGQGEAEAFF,TGTGCCAGCAGCTTACGTCCGGGACAGGGAGAGGCTGAAGCTTTCTTT
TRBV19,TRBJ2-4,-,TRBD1,CASSWGTGTKNIQYF,TGTGCCAGTAGTTGGGGGACAGGGACCAAAAACATTCAGTACTTC
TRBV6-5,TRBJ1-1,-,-,CASSWGVRGEAFF,TGTGCCAGCAGTTGGGGGGTCCGGGGTGAAGCTTTCTTT
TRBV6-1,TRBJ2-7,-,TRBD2,CASRREGLNEQYF,TGTGCCAGCCGGCGGGAGGGGCTAAACGAGCAGTACTTC
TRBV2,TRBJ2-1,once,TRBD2,CASRGTRLAKYNEQFF,TGTGCCAGCAGAGGTACCCGACTAGCGAAGTACAATGAGCAGTTCTTC
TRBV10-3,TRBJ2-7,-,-,CASTEAYEQYF,TGTGCCTCGACAGAGGCCTACGAGCAGTACTTC
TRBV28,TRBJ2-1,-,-,CASSFWARTVKLGEQFF,TGTGCCAGCAGTTTCTGGGCTAGGACAGTAAAGTTGGGTGAGCAGTTCTTC
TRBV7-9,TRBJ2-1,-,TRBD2,CASSAEAGTAYNEQFF,TGTGCCAGCAGCGCAGAAGCGGGGACGGCCTACAATGAGCAGTTCTTC
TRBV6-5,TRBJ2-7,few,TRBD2,CASSPWGGEQYF,TGTGCCAGCAGTCCCTGGGGGGGCGAGCAGTACTTC
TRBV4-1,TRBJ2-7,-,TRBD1,CASSRGQGVNYEQYF,TGCGCCAGCAGCCGAGGACAGGGGGTAAACTACGAGCAGTACTTC
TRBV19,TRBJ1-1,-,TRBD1,CASSRQGDTEAFF,TGTGCCAGTAGTAGACAGGGGGATACTGAAGCTTTCTTT
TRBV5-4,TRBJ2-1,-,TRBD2,CASTRSGSDEQFF,TGTGCCAGCACCCGTAGCGGGAGCGATGAGCAGTTCTTC